Included here is one T cell receptor (beta chain) sequence, with context. The antigen it binds to is not known. No clone much larger than this one lies a single base away; base qualities are absent. The same CDR3 can be traced to other DNA sequences in this sample. The library was made by the immunoSEQ multiplex PCR assay. RNA was extracted from all samples and reverse transcribed into cDNA, which served as template for TCR sequencing. SuperScript III was used for first-strand cDNA synthesis, primed with a 2:1 mix of oligo-dT and random hexamers. Amplification bias was assessed with a synthetic immune receptor repertoire, and residual bias was removed computationally. The authors processed their data as follows. Raw reads were preprocessed to remove errors, and CDR3 was defined by IMGT conventions from the conserved cysteine to phenylalanine. Clonality was computed as 1 minus the Shannon entropy, with the entropy normalized by log2 of the number of productive unique TCRs. Scalp TCRbeta sequences were cross-referenced with sorted blood CD4 and CD8 repertoires so that the CD4 or CD8 identity of scalp clones could be inferred. TCRdb's version of the immuneACCESS table is confined to in-frame rearrangements and falls short of the full clone set. An unresolved V gene accounts for under half of the shortfall where checked; the remainder is of unknown origin. The D gene and trimming were derived from the DNA, and the V and J assignments and clone size from that table. The sample data list about 160,000 clones, and roughly two thirds of these were observed just once. The ten largest clones capture approximately 0.91% of the sample.

These data originate in a study of CD8+ T cells in alopecia areata listed by TCRdb under 2018. Background for the entire study: The treated patients took part in an open-label pilot trial in which moderate-to-severe alopecia areata was treated with oral tofacitinib at 5 to 10 mg twice daily. On the human side, TCRbeta sequencing was run on scalp tissue and on sorted CD4+ and CD8+ peripheral blood T cells from healthy controls and from alopecia areata patients with either patchy or totalis/universalis disease. Patients received tofacitinib for 6 to 18 months and were then followed off drug for 6 months to check for delayed response and recurrence. High-throughput TCRbeta sequencing was used to examine T cell clonal expansion in alopecia areata in both the C3H/HeJ mouse model and human patients. RNA was extracted with the PAXgene miRNA kit for fixed scalp, the miRNeasy kit for PBMCs, and the RNeasy kit for mouse skin. TCRbeta CDR3 regions were amplified by immunoSEQ multiplex PCR using 35 Vbeta forward and 13 Jbeta reverse primers. Scalp clonality was compared across normal scalp (n=4), patchy alopecia areata scalp (n=8), and alopecia totalis/universalis scalp (n=8). Biopsies were taken from tofacitinib-treated patients at baseline and at 4 and 24 weeks of treatment, and a later scalp biopsy was taken in several of the tofacitinib-treated patients. Disease severity in treated patients was measured with the SALT score, which quantifies the percentage of affected scalp surface area. The paper's findings and limits, for the study overall: Tofacitinib significantly decreased scalp clonality and the number of expanded CD8+ clones among the top 100 scalp clones. Compared with normal scalp, lesional scalp, particularly in alopecia totalis/universalis, had higher clonality and more expanded CD8+ clones, which suggests antigenic drive. Because the treated cohort was small and had only one nonresponder, larger studies are needed to examine links between baseline CD8+ expansion and response. Many expanded lesional clones were found to persist in scalp and blood during tofacitinib treatment, and relapse after treatment cessation may be partly explained by this persistence. Scalp TCR repertoire analysis is complicated because resident alphabeta T cells in normal human skin are also sequenced, whereas mouse skin is dominated by gammadelta T cells. Shared TCR sequences between patients were less evident than in mice, which may be partly attributable to HLA diversity in the patient population.

Reading the label with the study, this specimen's time point is: more than three weeks on oral tofacitinib. The sample's treatment or condition label is to be understood as: oral pan-JAK inhibitor, 5-10 mg twice daily. Peripheral blood and lesional scalp punch biopsies were obtained from patients with alopecia areata. PBMCs were separated by density centrifugation and stained for CD3, CD4 and CD8, after which CD4+ and CD8+ T cells were sorted on a FACSAria. Via the germline V gene, CDR1 is SQVTM and CDR2 ANQGSEA. The V end loses 3 bases and the J end loses 4 bases, and a stretch of 3 bases separates them. From the cysteine up to the phenylalanine, the CDR3 has a length of 10 residues. Solely the CDR3 DNA is kept, with 30 bases framed from the first base.

The material sequenced was CD4+ T cells sorted from blood, taken at week 4, from a patient treated with tofacitinib. The chain couples TRBV29-1 to TRBJ2-5, with no D gene named confidently. The source is a human donor with alopecia areata. The CDR3 protein sequence reads: CSVERETQYF. The nucleotides read TGCAGCGTTGAGCGAGAGACCCAGTACTTC.